The 30 T cell receptor beta chains below all came from one sample that was sequenced in a study of long-term antiretroviral therapy in people with HIV. At the survey level, the v3.0 immunoSEQ assay was run. Profiled with immunoSEQ multiplex PCR; TCRdb holds only in-frame clones, not every one. The data contain tens of thousands of clones, over 90% of them seen just once; the ten biggest clones take up around 7.6%. The sequences come from unsorted PBMCs, collected more than 6 years after starting antiretroviral therapy. The receptor set was obtained from a man under 40 with HIV.

The chain has TRBV6-5 and TRBJ2-1; D is perhaps TRBD2 (6 bases). The CDR3 consists of 15 residues. Trimming left V 6 bases short and J 5 bases short, with 17 bases between. The germline V gene has CDR1 MNHEY and CDR2 SVGAGI. The DNA for the CDR3 is TGTGCCAGCAGACCCTGGCTAGGCGGGAACAATGAGCAGTTCTTC. Translated: CASRPWLGGNNEQFF.

The chain joins TRBV2 to TRBJ1-6, with 9 positions matching TRBD1. Germline V gene lookup returns CDR1 SNHLY and CDR2 FYNNEI. CDR3 length equals 14 residues. V dropped 7 bases and J dropped 6; count of bases not matched to a gene: 4. This CDR3 reads CASNGQGSNSPLHF. In DNA form, the CDR3 reads TGTGCCAGCAACGGACAGGGGAGTAATTCACCCCTCCACTTT. The full variable domain, rest sourced from reference TRBV2 and TRBJ1-6, is EPEVTQTPSHQVTQMGQEVILRCVPISNHLYFYWYRQILGQKVEFLVSFYNNEISEKSEIFDDQFSVERPDGSNFTLKIRSTKLEDSAMYFCASNGQGSNSPLHFGNGTRLTVT.

The rearrangement uses TRBV11-2 and TRBJ2-6; 7 bases fit TRBD2. Germline-derived CDR1 and CDR2 are SGHAT and FQNNGV. The CDR3 runs 16 residues. The ends lost 3 bases at V and 4 bases at J; junction bases unmatched: 6. The DNA for the CDR3 is TGTGCCAGCAGCTTTGGGGAGGGCCCCGGGGCCAACGTCCTGACTTTC. It is translated as CASSFGEGPGANVLTF.

The gene calls are TRBV7-3 and TRBJ2-7; a possible D gene is TRBD2 (6 bases). This CDR3 has 12 residues. CDR1 SGHTA and CDR2 FQGTGA come from the germline V gene. The V and J ends lost 5 bases and 7 bases respectively, with 12 bases between them. CDR3 in DNA: TGTGCCAGCAGCCTAGATGCGGGGGAGCAGTACTTC. Residues: CASSLDAGEQYF. The full variable domain, with the rest looked up from reference TRBV7-3 and TRBJ2-7, is GAGVSQTPSNKVTEKGKYVELRCDPISGHTALYWYRQSLGQGPEFLIYFQGTGAADDSGLPNDRFFAVRPEGSVSTLKIQRTERGDSAVYLCASSLDAGEQYFGPGTRLTVT.

The V gene is TRBV5-1, the J gene TRBJ1-5; 8 bases map to TRBD1. The germline V gene encodes CDR1 SGHRS and CDR2 YFSETQ. This CDR3 has 17 residues. The J segment lost 0 bases and the V segment lost 0 bases, leaving 5 bases of the junction unmatched. CDR3 DNA: TGCGCCAGCAGCTTGGGGACAGGGCCATATAGCAATCAGCCCCAGCATTTT. This sequence encodes CASSLGTGPYSNQPQHF. The full variable domain, its missing parts supplied by reference TRBV5-1 and TRBJ1-5, is KAGVTQTPRYLIKTRGQQVTLSCSPISGHRSVSWYQQTPGQGLQFLFEYFSETQRNKGNFPGRFSGRQFSNSRSEMNVSTLELGDSALYLCASSLGTGPYSNQPQHFGDGTRLSIL.

V usage is TRBV10-3 and J usage is TRBJ2-3; 7 bases match TRBD2. After removal of 3 bases from V and 4 bases from J, the junction contained 7 bases not matched to a gene. CDR3 length: 15 amino acids. Germline V lookup: CDR1 ENHRY, CDR2 SYGVKD. The CDR3 sequence is CAISDRRELADTQYF. DNA of the CDR3: TGTGCCATCAGTGATCGGCGGGAGCTGGCAGATACGCAGTATTTT.

The J gene is TRBJ2-1, the V gene TRBV11-3; TRBD2 might be the D (5 bases). The CDR3 is 15 residues long. The germline V and J ends were trimmed by 0 bases and 0 bases, with 6 bases remaining between them. CDR1 SGHNT and CDR2 YENEEA come from the germline V gene. CDR3 nucleotides: TGTGCCAGCAGCTTAGAGGGGAGCTCCTACAATGAGCAGTTCTTC. It translates to CASSLEGSSYNEQFF.

This clone was counted a few times. The gene calls are TRBV5-1 and TRBJ2-3; 10 positions match TRBD1. The length of the CDR3 is 16 residues. V shed 4 bases, J shed 3 bases, and the junction held 8 bases outside the gene matches. Germline V gene lookup returns CDR1 SGHRS and CDR2 YFSETQ. The CDR3 region is CASSLGQGPRTDTQYF. The CDR3 DNA follows: TGCGCCAGCAGCCTGGGACAGGGGCCAAGGACAGATACGCAGTATTTT.

As for this clone: The junction departs from germline at one end; a sequencing error may be responsible. The chain is built from TRBV5-1 and TRBJ2-7; no firm D call. Per germline, CDR1 SGHRS and CDR2 YFSETQ. CDR3 size: 13 residues. CDR3 nucleotide sequence: TGCGCCAGCCGCTTGGACGTAGACTACGAGCAGTACTTC. This codes for CASRLDVDYEQYF. Full variable domain (missing parts from reference TRBV5-1 and TRBJ2-7): KAGVTQTPRYLIKTRGQQVTLSCSPISGHRSVSWYQQTPGQGLQFLFEYFSETQRNKGNFPGRFSGRQFSNSRSEMNVSTLELGDSALYLCASRLDVDYEQYFGPGTRLTVT.

The chain uses TRBV7-9 and TRBJ2-1; D gene ambiguous. CDR3 size: 15 residues. V was trimmed by 5 bases and J by 9 bases, leaving 20 bases between them. Germline CDR1 and CDR2: SEHNR and FQNEAQ (reference sequence). This CDR3 is CASSHQKFTQSEQFF. The CDR3 bases are TGTGCCAGCAGCCACCAAAAATTTACACAGAGTGAGCAGTTCTTC. The whole variable domain, filled in from reference TRBV7-9 and TRBJ2-1, reads DTGVSQNPRHKITKRGQNVTFRCDPISEHNRLYWYRQTLGQGPEFLTYFQNEAQLEKSRLLSDRFSAERPKGSFSTLEIQRTEQGDSAMYLCASSHQKFTQSEQFFGPGTRLTVL.

The chain is built from TRBV27 and TRBJ2-5; D is undetermined. CDR3 size: 14 residues. Between the trimmed V and J ends, which lost 6 bases and 1 base, there was a span of 12 bases. Germline V CDR1 and CDR2: MNHEY, SMNVEV (reference sequence). The CDR3 here is CASSQLNSQETQYF. CDR3 DNA: TGTGCCAGCAGCCAATTAAATTCCCAAGAGACCCAGTACTTC.

The chain carries TRBV6-1 and TRBJ2-5; D may be TRBD2 (6 bases). Between the trimmed V and J ends, which lost 6 bases and 5 bases, there was a span of 10 bases. Looked up from germline, CDR1 is MNHNS and CDR2 is SASEGT. This CDR3 comprises 12 residues. CDR3 sequence (DNA): TGTGCCAGCAGACTGGCGGGGGAGACCCAGTACTTC. Residues: CASRLAGETQYF.

This chain uses TRBV29-1 with TRBJ1-2, with a weak D call TRBD1 (6 bases). The CDR3 loop spans 11 amino acids. The germline CDR1 and CDR2 sequences are SQVTM and ANQGSEA. V shed 6 bases and J shed 6 bases, with 11 bases lying between them. In DNA form, the CDR3 reads TGCAGCGTAATAGGGGGTGATGGCTACACCTTC. The encoded protein is CSVIGGDGYTF.

The gene calls are TRBV6-1 and TRBJ2-3, with 8 bases matching TRBD1. Germline loops: CDR1 MNHNS, CDR2 SASEGT. CDR3 length: 15 amino acids. J lost 3 bases, V lost 6 bases, and 8 bases had no gene match. CDR3 sequence reads: CASRVQGVGTDTQYF. The CDR3 region has the DNA TGTGCCAGCAGGGTACAGGGGGTCGGGACAGATACGCAGTATTTT.

V and J are TRBV18 and TRBJ1-5; D call uncertain. The CDR3 spans 12 residues. Germline V gives CDR1 KGHSH, CDR2 LQKENI. Trimming left V 9 bases short and J 2 bases short, with 8 bases between. The CDR3: CASQEGNQPQHF. The DNA of the CDR3 is TGTGCCAGTCAGGAGGGCAATCAGCCCCAGCATTTT.

The chain recombines TRBV6-6 with TRBJ1-5, with 9 bases aligning to TRBD1. V was pared by 6 bases and J by 4 bases, with 10 bases of the junction left unmatched. CDR1 is MNHNY and CDR2 is SVGAGI in the germline V gene (reference sequence). CDR3 length: 16 amino acids. CDR3 bases: TGTGCCAGCAGAGCACGGGGACAGGGATCGAATCAGCCCCAGCATTTT. Amino acid sequence: CASRARGQGSNQPQHF.

The rearrangement links TRBV14 to TRBJ2-1, with D possibly TRBD1 on 6 matching bases. This CDR3 is 16 amino acids long. CDR1 SGHDN and CDR2 FVKESK come from the germline V gene. V lost 4 bases, J lost 6 bases, and 19 bases lay in between. The CDR3 region has the DNA TGTGCCAGCAGCCGTCTCGGGACATCGAATGCCAATGAGCAGTTCTTC. Its translation: CASSRLGTSNANEQFF.

This rearrangement joins TRBV25-1 to TRBJ2-1; D remains unclear. V was cut by 2 bases and J by 2 bases, with 7 bases left in between. CDR3 length equals 14 residues. Germline V gene sequence: CDR1 MGHDK, CDR2 SYGVNS. The CDR3 is CASSEPAPYNEQFF. The CDR3 DNA reads as TGTGCCAGCAGTGAACCTGCGCCCTACAATGAGCAGTTCTTC.

This rearrangement joins TRBV9 to TRBJ2-1; 8 nucleotides agree with TRBD2. V lost 0 bases, J lost 10 bases, and 3 bases stayed unmatched. This CDR3 has 13 amino acids. Per the germline V gene, CDR1 is SGDLS and CDR2 is YYNGEE. The CDR3 coding sequence is TGTGCCAGCAGCGTAGCTCCGGGAGGGGAGCAGTTCTTC. Protein sequence: CASSVAPGGEQFF.

This chain joins TRBV7-9 and TRBJ2-2, with D possibly being TRBD2 (5 bases). This CDR3 spans 16 amino acids. The germline V and J ends were trimmed by 3 bases and 3 bases, with 14 bases remaining between them. CDR1 and CDR2 (germline): SEHNR, FQNEAQ (reference sequence). CDR3 coding DNA: TGTGCCAGCAGCTTTTTGGGTAGCGCTTACACCGGGGAGCTGTTTTTT. This codes for CASSFLGSAYTGELFF.

This clone was seen only once. This chain connects TRBV9 to TRBJ2-1; TRBD2 matches 10 bases. Unmatched junction bases numbered 4, after V lost 4 bases and J lost 0 bases. Germline V lookup: CDR1 SGDLS, CDR2 YYNGEE. The CDR3 consists of 16 residues. CDR3 protein: CASSTLAGVSYNEQFF. Here the CDR3 DNA reads TGTGCCAGCAGCACCCTAGCGGGAGTCTCCTACAATGAGCAGTTCTTC.

This chain connects TRBV30 to TRBJ2-5; 8 nucleotides agree with TRBD1. Germline V CDR1 and CDR2: GTSNPN, SVGIG (reference sequence). V lost 5 bases, J lost 4 bases, and 6 bases stayed unmatched. The CDR3 length is 13 residues. The CDR3 sequence: CAWGQGAVETQYF. CDR3 DNA: TGTGCCTGGGGCCAGGGGGCAGTAGAGACCCAGTACTTC.

V is TRBV29-1 and J is TRBJ2-7; TRBD2 is a possible D gene (6 bases). CDR1 is SQVTM and CDR2 is ANQGSEA in the germline V gene. The CDR3 spans 11 residues. V lost 6 bases and J lost 6, with 12 bases in between. This CDR3 reads CSVRTMSEQYF. The CDR3 nucleotides are TGCAGCGTCCGGACTATGTCCGAGCAGTACTTC.

CDR3 DNA: TGTGCCAGCAGCCTAAAGCGGACAGGGGAACTAGCCAAAAACATTCAGTACTTC. Protein: CASSLKRTGELAKNIQYF. The chain joins TRBV11-3 to TRBJ2-4; 9 bases match TRBD1. The ends lost 5 bases at V and 0 bases at J; junction bases unmatched: 11. CDR3 length: 18 amino acids. Germline CDR1 SGHNT, CDR2 YENEEA.

The chain uses TRBV7-2 and TRBJ2-3, with 8 bases identical to TRBD2. Trimming cost V 3 bases and J 9 bases; bases outside gene matches: 20. CDR1 SGHTA and CDR2 FQGNSA come from the germline V gene. This CDR3 is built from 18 residues. CDR3 loop: CASSFDHGVGLAGKTQYF. CDR3 DNA sequence: TGTGCCAGCAGCTTCGATCACGGGGTTGGACTAGCAGGGAAAACGCAGTATTTT.

This chain connects TRBV13 to TRBJ1-4; 9 nucleotides align to TRBD1. CDR1 PRHDT and CDR2 FYEKMQ come from the germline V gene (reference sequence). Germline trimming cut 6 bases from V and 8 bases from J; bases unmatched to any gene: 7. The CDR3 contains 14 residues. CDR3: CASSQQGAGEKLFF. In nucleotides, the CDR3 is TGTGCCAGCAGTCAACAGGGGGCGGGGGAAAAACTGTTTTTT.

V gene TRBV21-1 combines with J gene TRBJ1-5; TRBD1 is taken as the D call from the table, unchecked against the DNA. TRBV21-1 is recorded as a pseudogene. CDR3 length: 16 amino acids. The CDR3 DNA follows: TGTGCCAGCAGGACCAGGGGGCGCCCCGGCAATCAGCCCCAGCATTTT. It specifies CASRTRGRPGNQPQHF.

The chain recombines TRBV4-2 with TRBJ2-7, with no clear D. CDR3 length: 12 amino acids. Germline V lookup: CDR1 LGHNA, CDR2 YNFKEQ. The germline V and J ends were trimmed by 1 base and 7 bases, with 8 bases remaining between them. The chain's CDR3 is CASSQGRQEQYF. The CDR3 DNA sequence: TGTGCCAGCAGCCAAGGGCGACAAGAGCAGTACTTC.

The chain combines TRBV4-2 with TRBJ1-2; possible D gene TRBD1, 5 bases. CDR1 and CDR2 from the germline V gene are LGHNA and YNFKEQ. V lost 1 base and J lost 2, with 11 bases in between. The CDR3 sequence is 15 residues long. The CDR3 DNA reads as TGTGCCAGCAGCCAAGCCGGGACCCTGAACTATGGCTACACCTTC. It encodes CASSQAGTLNYGYTF.

V gene TRBV20-1 combines with J gene TRBJ1-2; weak D call: TRBD1 (5 bases). The germline V gene encodes CDR1 DFQATT and CDR2 SNEGSKA (reference sequence). This CDR3 has 11 residues. V lost 6 bases and J lost 7, with 12 bases in between. The CDR3: CSAGGAAGYTF. The CDR3 nucleotides read TGCAGTGCAGGTGGGGCGGCTGGCTACACCTTC.